These T cell receptor beta chains were read from a single sample in a study of blood T cell repertoires in COVID-19. Here immunoSEQ multiplex PCR was the method, and the copy in TCRdb shows in-frame clones only, minus some. The sample yields 75,000 to 100,000 clones, about four fifths seen once. The sample taken for sequencing was peripheral blood. The receptors shown here come from a human donor in a cohort sampled during active COVID-19. The CDR3 runs from the conserved cysteine through the conserved F or W. A D gene is named only where the DNA matches it firmly. Size is stated for part of the rows, as once, few or many counts, or as a class when the clone is expanded.

cdr3_aa: CAVHGGSQETQYF
cdr3_nt: TGCGCCGTCCACGGGGGGTCTCAAGAGACCCAGTACTTC
d_call: TRBD2
j_call: TRBJ2-5
clone_size: .
v_call: TRBV10-1

cdr3_aa: CASTNRDRRTEAFF
cdr3_nt: TGTGCCAGCACTAATCGGGACAGGAGAACTGAAGCTTTCTTT
d_call: .
j_call: TRBJ1-1
clone_size: .
v_call: TRBV21-1

cdr3_aa: CASSRTGELFF
cdr3_nt: TGTGCCAGCAGTCGCACCGGGGAGCTGTTTTTT
d_call: .
j_call: TRBJ2-2
clone_size: .
v_call: TRBV12-3/TRBV12-4

cdr3_aa: CASRLRGRPSYNEQFF
cdr3_nt: TGTGCCAGCAGGCTACGTGGCAGGCCATCATACAATGAGCAGTTCTTC
d_call: .
j_call: TRBJ2-1
clone_size: .
v_call: TRBV28

cdr3_aa: CASGYRGRDTQYF
cdr3_nt: TGTGCCAGCGGATACAGGGGGCGAGATACGCAGTATTTT
d_call: TRBD1
j_call: TRBJ2-3
clone_size: .
v_call: TRBV28

cdr3_aa: CASSWSRQSTGELFF
cdr3_nt: TGTGCCAGCAGCTGGTCTCGACAGAGCACCGGGGAGCTGTTTTTT
d_call: .
j_call: TRBJ2-2
clone_size: .
v_call: TRBV5-5

cdr3_aa: CASSLELAGSYEQYF
cdr3_nt: TGCGCCAGCAGCTTGGAGCTAGCGGGGTCCTACGAGCAGTACTTC
d_call: TRBD2
j_call: TRBJ2-7
clone_size: once
v_call: TRBV5-1

cdr3_aa: CASSLGFRGRAGANVLTF
cdr3_nt: TGTGCCAGCAGCTTAGGATTTAGGGGGAGAGCTGGGGCCAACGTCCTGACTTTC
d_call: .
j_call: TRBJ2-6
clone_size: .
v_call: TRBV7-9

cdr3_aa: CASSLETPRDTQYF
cdr3_nt: TGTGCCAGCAGCTTAGAGACTCCCAGAGATACGCAGTATTTT
d_call: .
j_call: TRBJ2-3
clone_size: .
v_call: TRBV7-3

cdr3_aa: CASSEGSQQETQYF
cdr3_nt: TGTGCCAGTAGTGAGGGCTCTCAGCAAGAGACCCAGTACTTC
d_call: .
j_call: TRBJ2-5
clone_size: .
v_call: TRBV19

cdr3_aa: CASSYGQGGGETQYF
cdr3_nt: TGTGCCAGCAGTTACGGACAGGGAGGAGGGGAGACCCAGTACTTC
d_call: TRBD1
j_call: TRBJ2-5
clone_size: .
v_call: TRBV6-5

cdr3_aa: CASSRAGQGAWNEQFF
cdr3_nt: TGTGCCAGTAGTAGGGCGGGACAGGGGGCATGGAATGAGCAGTTCTTC
d_call: TRBD1
j_call: TRBJ2-1
clone_size: .
v_call: TRBV19

cdr3_aa: CATSDPQGRGGRDTQYF
cdr3_nt: TGTGCCACCAGTGATCCGCAGGGTAGGGGGGGCCGAGATACGCAGTATTTT
d_call: .
j_call: TRBJ2-3
clone_size: .
v_call: TRBV24-1

cdr3_aa: CASSLAPTDPYGYTF
cdr3_nt: TGCGCCAGCAGCTTGGCTCCCACAGATCCCTATGGCTACACCTTC
d_call: .
j_call: TRBJ1-2
clone_size: .
v_call: TRBV5-1

cdr3_aa: CASSSPSGYRQPQHF
cdr3_nt: TGTGCCAGCAGTAGCCCGTCGGGTTATCGGCAGCCCCAGCATTTT
d_call: .
j_call: TRBJ1-5
clone_size: .
v_call: TRBV28

cdr3_aa: CASTIGQGFSEAFF
cdr3_nt: TGTGCCAGCACCATTGGACAGGGATTCTCTGAAGCTTTCTTT
d_call: TRBD1
j_call: TRBJ1-1
clone_size: .
v_call: TRBV5-5

cdr3_aa: CASSSTGLTYGYTF
cdr3_nt: TGTGCCAGCAGCTCGACAGGGTTAACTTATGGCTACACCTTC
d_call: TRBD1
j_call: TRBJ1-2
clone_size: .
v_call: TRBV7-9